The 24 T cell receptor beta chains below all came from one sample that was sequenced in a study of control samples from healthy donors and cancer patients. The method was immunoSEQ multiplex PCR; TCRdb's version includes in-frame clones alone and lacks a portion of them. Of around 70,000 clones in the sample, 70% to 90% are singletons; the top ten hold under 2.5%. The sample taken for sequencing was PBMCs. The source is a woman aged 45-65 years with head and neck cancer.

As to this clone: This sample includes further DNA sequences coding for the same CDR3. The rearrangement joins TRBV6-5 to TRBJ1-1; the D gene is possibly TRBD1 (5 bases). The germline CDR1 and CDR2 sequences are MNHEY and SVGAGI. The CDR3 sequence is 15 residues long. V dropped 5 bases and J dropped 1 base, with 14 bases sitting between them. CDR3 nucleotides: TGTGCCAGCAGTCCAGTCAGGGTGGAGAACACTGAAGCTTTCTTT. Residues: CASSPVRVENTEAFF.

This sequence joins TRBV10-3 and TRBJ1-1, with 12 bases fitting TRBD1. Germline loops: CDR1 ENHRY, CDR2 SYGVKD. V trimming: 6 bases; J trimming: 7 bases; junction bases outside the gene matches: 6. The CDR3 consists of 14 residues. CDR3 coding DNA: TGTGCCATCAGCCCGGGACAGGGGGCTGATGAAGCTTTCTTT. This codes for CAISPGQGADEAFF.

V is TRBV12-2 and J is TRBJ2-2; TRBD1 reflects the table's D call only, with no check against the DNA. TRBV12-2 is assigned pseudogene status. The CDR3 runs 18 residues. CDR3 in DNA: TGTGCAAGTCGCCCACAAATCGGGGGACAGCCGAACACCGGGGAGCTGTTTTTT. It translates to CASRPQIGGQPNTGELFF.

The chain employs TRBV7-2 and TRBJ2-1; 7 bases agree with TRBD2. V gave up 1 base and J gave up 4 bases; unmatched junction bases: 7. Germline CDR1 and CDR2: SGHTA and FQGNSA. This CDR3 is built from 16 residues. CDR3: CASSLDSGTKYNEQFF. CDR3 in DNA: TGTGCCAGCAGCTTAGATTCCGGGACTAAGTACAATGAGCAGTTCTTC.

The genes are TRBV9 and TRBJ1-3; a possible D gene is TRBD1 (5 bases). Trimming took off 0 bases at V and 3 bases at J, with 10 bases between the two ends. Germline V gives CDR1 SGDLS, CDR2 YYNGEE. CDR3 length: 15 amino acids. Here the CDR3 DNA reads TGTGCCAGCAGCGTAGGGTTAGGGGATGGAAACACCATATATTTT. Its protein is CASSVGLGDGNTIYF.

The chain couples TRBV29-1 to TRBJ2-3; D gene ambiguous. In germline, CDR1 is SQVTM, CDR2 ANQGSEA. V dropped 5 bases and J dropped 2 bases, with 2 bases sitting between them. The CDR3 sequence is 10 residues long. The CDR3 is CSVLTDTQYF. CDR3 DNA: TGCAGCGTTCTCACAGATACGCAGTATTTT.

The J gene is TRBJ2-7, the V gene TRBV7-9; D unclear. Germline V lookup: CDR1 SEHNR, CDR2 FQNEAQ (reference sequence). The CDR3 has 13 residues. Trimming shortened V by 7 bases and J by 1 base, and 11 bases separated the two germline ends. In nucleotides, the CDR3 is TGTGCCAGCACGCCATCCGCTTCCTACGAGCAGTACTTC. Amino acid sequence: CASTPSASYEQYF.

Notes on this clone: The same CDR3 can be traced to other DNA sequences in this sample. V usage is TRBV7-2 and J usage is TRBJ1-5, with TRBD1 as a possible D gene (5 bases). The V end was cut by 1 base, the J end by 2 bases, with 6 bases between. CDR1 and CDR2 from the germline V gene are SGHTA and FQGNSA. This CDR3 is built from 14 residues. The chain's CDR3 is CASSLGGGNQPQHF. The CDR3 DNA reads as TGTGCCAGCAGCTTAGGGGGGGGCAATCAGCCCCAGCATTTT.

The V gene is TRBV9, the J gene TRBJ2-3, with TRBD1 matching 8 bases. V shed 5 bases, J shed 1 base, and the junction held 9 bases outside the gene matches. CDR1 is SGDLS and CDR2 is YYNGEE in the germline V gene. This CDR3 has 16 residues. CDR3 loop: CASRGPTGDGTDTQYF. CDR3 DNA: TGTGCCAGCAGGGGGCCGACAGGGGATGGCACAGATACGCAGTATTTT.

The CDR3 region is CASSQAGTASTDTQYF. In DNA, the CDR3 is TGCGCCAGCAGCCAAGCGGGGACAGCTAGCACAGATACGCAGTATTTT. The rearrangement uses TRBV4-3 and TRBJ2-3, with 7 bases fitting TRBD1. V lost 1 base and J lost 0; bases outside the gene matches: 4. Germline values: CDR1 LGHNA, CDR2 YSLEER. This CDR3 comprises 16 residues.

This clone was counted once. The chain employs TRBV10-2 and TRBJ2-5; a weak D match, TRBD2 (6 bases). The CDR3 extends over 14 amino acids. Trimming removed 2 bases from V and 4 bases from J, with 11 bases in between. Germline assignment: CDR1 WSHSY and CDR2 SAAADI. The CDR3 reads CASSEPGTAETQYF. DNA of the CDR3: TGCGCCAGCAGTGAGCCGGGGACTGCAGAGACCCAGTACTTC.

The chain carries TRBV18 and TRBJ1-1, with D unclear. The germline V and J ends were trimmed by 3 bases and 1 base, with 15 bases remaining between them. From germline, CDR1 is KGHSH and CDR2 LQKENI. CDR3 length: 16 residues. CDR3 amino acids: CASSPYRGIENTEAFF. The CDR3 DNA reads TGTGCCAGCTCACCGTACCGAGGGATTGAGAACACTGAAGCTTTCTTT.

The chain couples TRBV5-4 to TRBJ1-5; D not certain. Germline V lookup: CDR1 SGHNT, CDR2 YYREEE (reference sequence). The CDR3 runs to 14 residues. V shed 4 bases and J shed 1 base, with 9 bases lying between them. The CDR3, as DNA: TGTGCCAGCAGCCGAGCGGGGAGCAATCAGCCCCAGCATTTT. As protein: CASSRAGSNQPQHF. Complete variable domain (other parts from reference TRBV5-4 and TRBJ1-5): ETGVTQSPTHLIKTRGQQVTLRCSSQSGHNTVSWYQQALGQGPQFIFQYYREEENGRGNFPPRFSGLQFPNYSSELNVNALELDDSALYLCASSRAGSNQPQHFGDGTRLSIL.

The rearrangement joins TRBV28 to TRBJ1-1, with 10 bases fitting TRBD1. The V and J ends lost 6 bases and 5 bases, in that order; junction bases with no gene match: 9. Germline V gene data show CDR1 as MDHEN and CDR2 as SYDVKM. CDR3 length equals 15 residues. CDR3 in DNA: TGTGCCAGCAGCCCCACGACAGGGGGCCGTACTGAAGCTTTCTTT. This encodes CASSPTTGGRTEAFF.

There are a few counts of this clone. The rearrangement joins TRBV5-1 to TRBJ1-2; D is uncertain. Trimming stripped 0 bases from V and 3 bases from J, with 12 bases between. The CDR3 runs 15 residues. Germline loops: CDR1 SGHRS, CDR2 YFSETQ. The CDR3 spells CASSLGLTQYYGYTF. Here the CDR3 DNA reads TGCGCCAGCAGCTTGGGGCTGACACAATACTATGGCTACACCTTC.

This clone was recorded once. CDR3 DNA: TGTGCCTGGAGTGAGTCAGGGGCTACGGGAGAGACCCAGTACTTC. Its translation is CAWSESGATGETQYF. The rearrangement joins TRBV30 to TRBJ2-5, with D possibly TRBD1 on 6 matching bases. Trimming shortened V by 1 base and J by 4 bases, and 16 bases separated the two germline ends. CDR3 length equals 15 residues. Germline V gives CDR1 GTSNPN, CDR2 SVGIG (reference sequence). The variable domain in full, completed from reference TRBV30 and TRBJ2-5, reads SQTIHQWPATLVQPVGSPLSLECTVEGTSNPNLYWYRQAAGRGLQLLFYSVGIGQISSEVPQNLSASRPQDRQFILSSKKLLLSDSGFYLCAWSESGATGETQYFGPGTRLLVL.

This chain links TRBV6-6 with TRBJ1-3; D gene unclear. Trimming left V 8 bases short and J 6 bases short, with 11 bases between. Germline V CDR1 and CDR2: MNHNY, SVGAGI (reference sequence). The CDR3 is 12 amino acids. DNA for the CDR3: TGTGCCAGCGGGCACACAAAAAACACCATATATTTT. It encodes CASGHTKNTIYF.

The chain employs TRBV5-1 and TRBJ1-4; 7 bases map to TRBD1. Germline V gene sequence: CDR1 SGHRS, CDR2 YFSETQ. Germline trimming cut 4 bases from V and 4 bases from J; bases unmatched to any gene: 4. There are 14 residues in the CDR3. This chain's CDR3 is CASSLTGRNEKLFF. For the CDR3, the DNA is TGCGCCAGCAGCCTGACAGGGCGTAATGAAAAACTGTTTTTT.

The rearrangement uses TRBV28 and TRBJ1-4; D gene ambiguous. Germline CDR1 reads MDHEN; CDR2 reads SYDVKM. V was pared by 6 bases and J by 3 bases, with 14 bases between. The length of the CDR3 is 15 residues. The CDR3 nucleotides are TGTGCCAGCAGCGCACCCCCCACAGCTAATGAAAAACTGTTTTTT. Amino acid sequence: CASSAPPTANEKLFF. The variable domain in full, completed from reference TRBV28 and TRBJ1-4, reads DVKVTQSSRYLVKRTGEKVFLECVQDMDHENMFWYRQDPGLGLRLIYFSYDVKMKEKGDIPEGYSVSREKKERFSLILESASTNQTSMYLCASSAPPTANEKLFFGSGTQLSVL.

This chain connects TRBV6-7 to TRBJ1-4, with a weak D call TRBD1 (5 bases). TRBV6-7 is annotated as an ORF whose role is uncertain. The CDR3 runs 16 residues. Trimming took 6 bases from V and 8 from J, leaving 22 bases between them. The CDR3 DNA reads TGTGCCAGCAGACCGCTCCCGGGGACCCCAGGGGAAAAACTGTTTTTT. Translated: CASRPLPGTPGEKLFF.

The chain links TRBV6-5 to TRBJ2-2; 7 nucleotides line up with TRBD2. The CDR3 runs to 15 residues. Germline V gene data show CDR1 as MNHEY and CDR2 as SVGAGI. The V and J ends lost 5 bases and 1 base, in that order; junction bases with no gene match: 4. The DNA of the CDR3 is TGTGCCAGCAGTCGACGGACTAGGAACACCGGGGAGCTGTTTTTT. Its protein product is CASSRRTRNTGELFF.

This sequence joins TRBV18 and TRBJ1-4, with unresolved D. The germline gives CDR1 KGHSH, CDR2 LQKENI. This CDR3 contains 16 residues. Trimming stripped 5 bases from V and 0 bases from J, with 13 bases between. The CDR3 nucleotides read TGTGCCAGCTCAGCAAATACACGGACAACTAATGAAAAACTGTTTTTT. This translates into CASSANTRTTNEKLFF.

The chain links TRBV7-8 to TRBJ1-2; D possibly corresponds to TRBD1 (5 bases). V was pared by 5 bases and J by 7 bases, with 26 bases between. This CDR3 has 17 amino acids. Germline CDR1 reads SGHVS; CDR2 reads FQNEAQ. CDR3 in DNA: TGTGCCAGCAGCCCTAGGGGTGGCACCGGGCAGGATGGTGGCTACACCTTC. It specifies CASSPRGGTGQDGGYTF.

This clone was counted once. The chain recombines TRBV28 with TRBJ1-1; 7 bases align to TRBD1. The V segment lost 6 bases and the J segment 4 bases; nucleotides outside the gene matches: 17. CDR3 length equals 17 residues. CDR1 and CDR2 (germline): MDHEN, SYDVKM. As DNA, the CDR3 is TGTGCCAGCAGCCTGCCTTCGACAGGGAACGTAGGCACTGAAGCTTTCTTT. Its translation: CASSLPSTGNVGTEAFF.